Below are 20 T cell receptor beta chains sequenced from a single sample in a study of Graves' ophthalmopathy and Graves' hyperthyroidism. Amplification from RNA transcripts yielded the TCR beta CDR3 regions. An opening RT-PCR round employed HTBI primers and preceded a second-round multiplex PCR. TCRdb reprocessed the multiplex PCR reads with MiXCR, giving one entry per CDR3 protein. The sample lists a few hundred thousand distinct CDR3 sequences; 15% were seen once. Sequencing was done on a sample of peripheral blood. The receptors derive from a young woman with stable Graves' hyperthyroidism.

The rearrangement joins TRBV28 to TRBJ2-7; D gene unclear. V lost 5 bases, J lost 3 bases, and 8 bases lay in between. Germline V gene lookup returns CDR1 MDHEN and CDR2 SYDVKM. The CDR3 extends over 12 amino acids. The CDR3 DNA is TGTGCCAGCAGTCTACGACGCTACGAGCAGTACTTC. It yields the protein CASSLRRYEQYF.

This clonotype was recorded at least ten times. This sequence joins TRBV11-3 and TRBJ2-7; 8 bases line up with TRBD1. This CDR3 has 14 residues. Looked up from germline, CDR1 is SGHNT and CDR2 is YENEEA. The J segment lost 7 bases and the V segment lost 6 bases, leaving 11 bases of the junction unmatched. The CDR3 is CASRRGQGAMEQYF. CDR3 DNA: TGTGCCAGCAGAAGAGGGCAGGGGGCGATGGAGCAGTACTTC. The complete variable domain, with remaining parts taken from reference TRBV11-3 and TRBJ2-7, reads EAGVVQSPRYKIIEKKQPVAFWCNPISGHNTLYWYLQNLGQGPELLIRYENEEAVDDSQLPKDRFSAERLKGVDSTLKIQPAELGDSAVYLCASRRGQGAMEQYFGPGTRLTVT.

This clonotype was detected ten times or more. This chain connects TRBV6-1 to TRBJ1-2, with D maybe TRBD1 (5 bases). The CDR3 is 17 amino acids. Germline CDR1 MNHNS, CDR2 SASEGT. V lost 9 bases, J lost 6 bases, and 29 bases lay in between. The CDR3 is CASIGLISVRADHGYTF. The CDR3 nucleotides are TGTGCCAGTATCGGACTCATCTCGGTCAGGGCGGATCATGGCTACACCTTC.

This clonotype was seen at least ten times. The chain carries TRBV7-2 and TRBJ2-7, with 9 bases fitting TRBD1. The length of the CDR3 is 14 residues. Trimming took 5 bases from V and 6 from J; bases not matched to a gene: 8. Germline V gene sequence: CDR1 SGHTA, CDR2 FQGNSA. This CDR3 is CASSLFDRGSEQYF. CDR3 in DNA: TGTGCCAGCAGCCTTTTTGACAGGGGGAGCGAGCAGTACTTC.

As for this clonotype: The CDR3 end shows no conserved phenylalanine or tryptophan, and so a read error is likely. The chain is built from TRBV7-9 and TRBJ2-7, with TRBD1 identical over 7 bases. The CDR3 is made up of 14 amino acids. Trimming at V came to 5 bases and at J to 7 bases, leaving 11 bases not matched to a gene. The germline V gene encodes CDR1 SEHNR and CDR2 FQNEAQ (reference sequence). In nucleotides, the CDR3 is TGTGCCAGCAGCCCCCGACAGGGTGGTATTGAGCAGTACTTA. Translating gives CASSPRQGGIEQYL.

This clonotype was recorded many times. CDR3 sequence reads: CASSHGRGPDDTEAFF. In nucleotides, the CDR3 is TGCGCCAGCAGCCACGGCAGGGGGCCTGATGACACTGAAGCTTTCTTT. The J gene is TRBJ1-1, the V gene TRBV4-1, with 8 bases matching TRBD1. Trimming cost V 3 bases and J 3 bases; bases outside gene matches: 9. The CDR3 length is 16 residues. Germline lookup yields CDR1 MGHRA and CDR2 YSYEKL.

This clonotype was counted ten times or more. The chain combines TRBV28 with TRBJ1-1; TRBD1 might be the D (5 bases). Germline CDR1 is MDHEN and CDR2 is SYDVKM. The CDR3 has 14 amino acids. Between the trimmed V and J ends, which lost 5 bases and 3 bases, there was a span of 13 bases. In DNA, the CDR3 is TGTGCCAGCAGTCCTCGGGGCAGGGACACTGAAGCTTTCTTT. Amino acid sequence: CASSPRGRDTEAFF.

This clonotype was picked up many times. V gene TRBV12-3 or TRBV12-4 combines with J gene TRBJ1-2; D not certain. This CDR3 is 15 amino acids long. V was trimmed by 6 bases and J by 1 base, leaving 15 bases between them. The CDR3 DNA follows: TGTGCCAGCAGCCGCTCTCAGGAGCTTAACTATGGCTACACCTTC. Translating it yields CASSRSQELNYGYTF.

This clonotype was observed many times. The rearrangement links TRBV6-6 to TRBJ1-1, with 8 nucleotides matching TRBD1. With V trimmed by 4 bases and J by 0 bases, 4 bases remained unmatched. The CDR3 loop spans 15 amino acids. The germline CDR1 and CDR2 sequences are MNHNY and SVGAGI (reference sequence). CDR3 loop: CASSWTGHMNTEAFF. The CDR3, as DNA: TGTGCCAGCAGTTGGACAGGGCACATGAACACTGAAGCTTTCTTT.

CDR3 protein: CASSQALRAGYYEQYF. The CDR3, as DNA: TGCGCCAGCAGCCAAGCCCTAAGGGCAGGGTACTACGAGCAGTACTTC. This chain links TRBV4-1 with TRBJ2-7; TRBD1 might be the D (5 bases). V lost 1 base and J lost 3, with 16 bases in between. Per the germline V gene, CDR1 is MGHRA and CDR2 is YSYEKL. CDR3 length: 16 amino acids.

This clonotype came up a few times. The V and J genes are TRBV19 and TRBJ2-6; no clear D gene. The CDR3 sequence is 16 residues long. V was clipped by 6 bases and J by 0 bases, with 12 bases between them. CDR1 LNHDA and CDR2 SQIVND come from the germline V gene (reference sequence). The CDR3, as DNA: TGTGCCAGTAGAATCGATATACTCTCTGGGGCCAACGTCCTGACTTTC. Translated, it gives CASRIDILSGANVLTF.

This clonotype has ten or more counts. The J gene is TRBJ2-5, the V gene TRBV9; 8 nucleotides line up with TRBD1. V was pared by 3 bases and J by 1 base, with 8 bases of the junction left unmatched. This CDR3 is built from 16 residues. The germline V gene encodes CDR1 SGDLS and CDR2 YYNGEE. CDR3 bases: TGTGCCAGCAGCGCCTCGTTGGACAGGGTCCAAGAGACCCAGTACTTC. As protein: CASSASLDRVQETQYF.

This clonotype has at least ten counts. The J gene is TRBJ1-6, the V gene TRBV20-1; D remains unclear. V was trimmed by 6 bases and J by 8 bases, leaving 17 bases between them. The germline gives CDR1 DFQATT, CDR2 SNEGSKA (reference sequence). The CDR3 runs to 14 residues. The CDR3 region is CSALEKFGYSPLHF. Written as DNA, the CDR3 is TGCAGTGCCTTGGAAAAGTTTGGCTATTCACCCCTCCACTTT.

This clonotype occurred many times. The chain employs TRBV2 and TRBJ1-5; D unresolved. V shed 6 bases and J shed 4 bases, with 4 bases lying between them. The CDR3 runs to 11 residues. From germline, CDR1 is SNHLY and CDR2 FYNNEI. The DNA of the CDR3 is TGTGCCAGCAGGCGGAATCAGCCCCAGCATTTT. It yields the protein CASRRNQPQHF.

This clonotype was found many times. This rearrangement joins TRBV7-8 to TRBJ2-7, with 8 bases that match TRBD1. CDR1 and CDR2 from the germline V gene are SGHVS and FQNEAQ. V dropped 5 bases and J dropped 0; count of bases not matched to a gene: 6. This CDR3 has 15 amino acids. Written as DNA, the CDR3 is TGTGCCAGCAGCCGAACCGGGACAGGCTCCTACGAGCAGTACTTC. Its protein product is CASSRTGTGSYEQYF.

This clonotype came up a few times. The chain links TRBV4-1 to TRBJ2-7, with D tentatively TRBD2 (6 bases). CDR3 size: 16 residues. The V end lost 5 bases, the J end lost 0 bases, and 17 bases lay between the germline ends. Germline V gives CDR1 MGHRA, CDR2 YSYEKL. This chain's CDR3 is CASSYHSGDTSYEQYF. Written as DNA, the CDR3 is TGCGCCAGCAGCTACCATTCGGGGGATACCTCCTACGAGCAGTACTTC.

This clonotype was counted once. The conserved phenylalanine or tryptophan normally closing the CDR3 is absent here, so this likely arose from a read error. The DNA is omitted, as the CDR3 cannot be located on it reliably, and the CDR3 follows TCRdb's listing. V and J are TRBV12-3 or TRBV12-4 and TRBJ1-1; the table's D call of TRBD1 was not tested on the DNA. The CDR3 is 13 residues long, counting both termini. Here the CDR3 reads CASSLGGSTEALY.

This clonotype has at least ten counts. The chain carries TRBV12-5 and TRBJ2-2; possibly TRBD1 or TRBD2 for D (5 bases each). The CDR3 totals 17 residues. The germline V gene has CDR1 LGHNT and CDR2 FRNRAP. V was shortened by 5 bases and J by 7 bases, with 23 bases between the two germline ends. Here the CDR3 DNA reads TGTGCTAGTGGTGGGCCCTGGGACCGAGGATTCTACGGGGAGCTGTTTTTT. It encodes CASGGPWDRGFYGELFF.

This clonotype was counted ten times or more. This chain joins TRBV20-1 and TRBJ1-6, with TRBD1 matching 8 bases. V was clipped by 4 bases and J by 7 bases; unmatched bases: 6. The germline V gene encodes CDR1 DFQATT and CDR2 SNEGSKA (reference sequence). The CDR3 consists of 14 residues. CDR3: CSATRQGTNSPLHF. CDR3 DNA: TGCAGTGCTACCCGACAGGGGACCAATTCACCCCTCCACTTT.

The gene calls are TRBV10-3 and TRBJ1-5; 7 positions agree with TRBD1. Germline V CDR1 and CDR2: ENHRY, SYGVKD. The length of the CDR3 is 13 residues. With 6 bases clipped from V and 4 bases from J, the junction kept 3 bases outside the gene matches. In DNA form, the CDR3 reads TGTGCCATCAGGGACAGGCGGAATCAGCCCCAGCATTTT. Its protein is CAIRDRRNQPQHF.